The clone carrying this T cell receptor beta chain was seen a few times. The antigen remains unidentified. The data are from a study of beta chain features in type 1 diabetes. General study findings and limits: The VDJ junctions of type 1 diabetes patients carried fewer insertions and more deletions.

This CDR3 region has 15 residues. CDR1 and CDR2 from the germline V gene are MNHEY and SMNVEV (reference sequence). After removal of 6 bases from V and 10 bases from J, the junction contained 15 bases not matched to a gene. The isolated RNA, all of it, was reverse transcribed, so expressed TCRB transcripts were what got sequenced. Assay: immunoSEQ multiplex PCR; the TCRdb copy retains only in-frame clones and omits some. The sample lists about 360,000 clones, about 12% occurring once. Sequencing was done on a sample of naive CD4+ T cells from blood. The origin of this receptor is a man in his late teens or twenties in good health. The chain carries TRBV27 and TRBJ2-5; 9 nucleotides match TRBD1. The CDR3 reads CASRKGTGIERGQYF. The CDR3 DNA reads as TGTGCCAGCAGAAAAGGGACAGGGATCGAACGTGGCCAGTACTTC.